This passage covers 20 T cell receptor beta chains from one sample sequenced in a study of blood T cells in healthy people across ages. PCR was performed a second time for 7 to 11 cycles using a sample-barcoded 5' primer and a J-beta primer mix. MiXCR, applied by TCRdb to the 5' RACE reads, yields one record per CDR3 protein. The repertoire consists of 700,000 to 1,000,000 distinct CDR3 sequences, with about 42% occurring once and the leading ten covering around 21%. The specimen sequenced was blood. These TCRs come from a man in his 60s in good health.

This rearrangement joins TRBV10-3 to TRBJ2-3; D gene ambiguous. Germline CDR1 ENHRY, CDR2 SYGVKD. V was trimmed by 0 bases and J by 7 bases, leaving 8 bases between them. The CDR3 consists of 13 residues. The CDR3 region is CAISESSGHTQYF. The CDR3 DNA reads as TGTGCCATCAGTGAGTCTAGTGGGCATACGCAGTATTTT.

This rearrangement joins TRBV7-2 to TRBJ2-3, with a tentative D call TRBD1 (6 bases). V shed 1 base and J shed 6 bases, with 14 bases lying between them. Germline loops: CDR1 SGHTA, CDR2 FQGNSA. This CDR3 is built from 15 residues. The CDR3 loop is CASSLGGRVLDTQYF. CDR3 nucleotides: TGTGCCAGCAGCTTAGGGGGGCGGGTTTTGGATACGCAGTATTTT. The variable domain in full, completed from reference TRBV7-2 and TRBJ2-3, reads GAGVSQSPSNKVTEKGKDVELRCDPISGHTALYWYRQSLGQGLEFLIYFQGNSAPDKSGLPSDRFSAERTGGSVSTLTIQRTQQEDSAVYLCASSLGGRVLDTQYFGPGTRLTVL.

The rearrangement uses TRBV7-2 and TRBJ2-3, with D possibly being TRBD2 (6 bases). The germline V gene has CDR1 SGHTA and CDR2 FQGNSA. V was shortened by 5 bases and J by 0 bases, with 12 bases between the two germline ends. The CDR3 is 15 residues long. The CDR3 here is CASSPDYPSTDTQYF. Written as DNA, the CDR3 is TGTGCCAGCAGCCCGGACTACCCTAGCACAGATACGCAGTATTTT.

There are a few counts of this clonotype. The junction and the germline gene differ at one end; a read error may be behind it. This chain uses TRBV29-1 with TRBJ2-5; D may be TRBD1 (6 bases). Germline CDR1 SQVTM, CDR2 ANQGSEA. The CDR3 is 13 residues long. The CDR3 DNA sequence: TGCAGCGTGGAAGGACAGTTCCAAGAGACCCAGTACTTC. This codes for CSVEGQFQETQYF.

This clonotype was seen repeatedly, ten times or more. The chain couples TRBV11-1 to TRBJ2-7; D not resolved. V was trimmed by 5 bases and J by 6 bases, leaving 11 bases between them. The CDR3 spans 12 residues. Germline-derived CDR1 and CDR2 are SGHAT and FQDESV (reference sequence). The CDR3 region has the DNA TGTGCCAGCAGCACCCTTGGGTCCGAGCAGTACTTC. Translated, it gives CASSTLGSEQYF.

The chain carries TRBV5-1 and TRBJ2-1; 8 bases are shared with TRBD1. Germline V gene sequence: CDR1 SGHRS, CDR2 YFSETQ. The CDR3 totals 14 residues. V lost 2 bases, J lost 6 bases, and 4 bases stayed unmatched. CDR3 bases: TGCGCCAGCAGCTTAATGACAGGGGTCAATGAGCAGTTCTTC. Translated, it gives CASSLMTGVNEQFF.

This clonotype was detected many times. The CDR3 sequence: CASSQDRSYEQYF. In nucleotides, the CDR3 is TGCGCCAGCAGCCAAGATCGGTCCTACGAGCAGTACTTC. The chain couples TRBV4-3 to TRBJ2-7; the D is unclear. The V gene's germline CDR1 is LGHNA and CDR2 YSLEER. The CDR3 consists of 13 residues. Trimming took 0 bases from V and 1 from J, leaving 4 bases between them.

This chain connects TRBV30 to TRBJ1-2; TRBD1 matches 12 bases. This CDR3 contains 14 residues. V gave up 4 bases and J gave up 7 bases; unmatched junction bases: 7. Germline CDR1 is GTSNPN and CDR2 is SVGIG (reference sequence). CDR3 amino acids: CAWIFGTGGAGYTF. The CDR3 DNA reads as TGTGCCTGGATCTTCGGGACAGGGGGCGCTGGCTACACCTTC.

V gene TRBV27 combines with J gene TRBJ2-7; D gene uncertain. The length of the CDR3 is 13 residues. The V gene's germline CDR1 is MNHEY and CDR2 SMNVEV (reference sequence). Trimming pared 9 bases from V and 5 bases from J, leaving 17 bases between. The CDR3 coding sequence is TGTGCCAGTTCCCCCTTCTCGGGTGACGAGCAGTACTTC. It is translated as CASSPFSGDEQYF.

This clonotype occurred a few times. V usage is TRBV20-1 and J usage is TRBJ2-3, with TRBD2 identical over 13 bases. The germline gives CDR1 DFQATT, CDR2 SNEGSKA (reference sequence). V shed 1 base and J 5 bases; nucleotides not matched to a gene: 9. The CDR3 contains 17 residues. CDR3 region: CSARGRTSGGDGDTQYF. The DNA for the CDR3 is TGCAGTGCTAGAGGCCGGACTAGCGGGGGAGATGGAGATACGCAGTATTTT.

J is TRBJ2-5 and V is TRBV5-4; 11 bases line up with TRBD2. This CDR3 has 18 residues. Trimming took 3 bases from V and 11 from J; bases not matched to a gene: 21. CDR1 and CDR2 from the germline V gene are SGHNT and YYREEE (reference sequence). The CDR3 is CASSSRIAGGPGRNEQYF. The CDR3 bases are TGTGCCAGCAGCTCGAGGATAGCGGGGGGGCCTGGAAGGAATGAGCAGTACTTC. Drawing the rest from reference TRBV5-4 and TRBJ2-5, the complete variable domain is ETGVTQSPTHLIKTRGQQVTLRCSSQSGHNTVSWYQQALGQGPQFIFQYYREEENGRGNFPPRFSGLQFPNYSSELNVNALELDDSALYLCASSSRIAGGPGRNEQYFGPGTRLLVL.

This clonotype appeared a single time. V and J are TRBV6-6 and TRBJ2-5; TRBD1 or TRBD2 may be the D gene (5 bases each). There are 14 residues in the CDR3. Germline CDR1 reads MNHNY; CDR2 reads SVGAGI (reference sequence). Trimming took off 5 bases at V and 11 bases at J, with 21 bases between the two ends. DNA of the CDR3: TGTGCCAGCAGTGACGAGGGGAGCTCCTACGAACAGTACTTC. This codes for CASSDEGSSYEQYF.

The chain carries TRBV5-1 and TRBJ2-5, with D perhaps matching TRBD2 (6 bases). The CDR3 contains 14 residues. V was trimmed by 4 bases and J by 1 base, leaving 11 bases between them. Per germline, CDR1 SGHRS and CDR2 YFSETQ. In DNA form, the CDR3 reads TGCGCCAGCAGCGGCGGGGTGCCCCAAGAGACCCAGTACTTC. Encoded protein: CASSGGVPQETQYF.

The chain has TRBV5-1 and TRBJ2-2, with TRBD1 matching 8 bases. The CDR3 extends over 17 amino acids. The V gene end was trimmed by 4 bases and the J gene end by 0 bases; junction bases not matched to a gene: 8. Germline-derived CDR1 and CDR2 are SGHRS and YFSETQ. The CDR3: CASSPWTGKTNTGELFF. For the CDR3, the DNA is TGCGCCAGCAGCCCCTGGACAGGGAAGACGAACACCGGGGAGCTGTTTTTT.

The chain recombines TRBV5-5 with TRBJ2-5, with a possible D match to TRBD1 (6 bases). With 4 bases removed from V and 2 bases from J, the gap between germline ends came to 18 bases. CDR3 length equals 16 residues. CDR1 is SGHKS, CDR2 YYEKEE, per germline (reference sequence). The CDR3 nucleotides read TGTGCCAGCAGCAAGAGACAGGACATTCAACAAGAGACCCAGTACTTC. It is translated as CASSKRQDIQQETQYF.

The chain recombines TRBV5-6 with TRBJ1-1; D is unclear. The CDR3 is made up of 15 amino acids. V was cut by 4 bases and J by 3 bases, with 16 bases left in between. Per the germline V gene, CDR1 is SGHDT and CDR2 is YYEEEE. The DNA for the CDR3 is TGTGCCAGCAGCCCGGACGGTTCGGGCTACACTGAAGCTTTCTTT. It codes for CASSPDGSGYTEAFF.

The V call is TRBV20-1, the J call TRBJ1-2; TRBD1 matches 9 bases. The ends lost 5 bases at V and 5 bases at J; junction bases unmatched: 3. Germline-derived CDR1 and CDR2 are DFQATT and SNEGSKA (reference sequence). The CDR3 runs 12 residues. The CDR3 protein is CSARDRAYGYTF. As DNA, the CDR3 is TGCAGTGCTCGGGACAGGGCGTATGGCTACACCTTC.

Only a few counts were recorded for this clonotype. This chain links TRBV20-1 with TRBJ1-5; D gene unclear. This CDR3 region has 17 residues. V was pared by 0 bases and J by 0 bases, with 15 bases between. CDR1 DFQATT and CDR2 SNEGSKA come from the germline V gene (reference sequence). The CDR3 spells CSARDFTEPTSNQPQHF. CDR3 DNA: TGCAGTGCTAGAGATTTCACGGAACCGACTAGCAATCAGCCCCAGCATTTT.

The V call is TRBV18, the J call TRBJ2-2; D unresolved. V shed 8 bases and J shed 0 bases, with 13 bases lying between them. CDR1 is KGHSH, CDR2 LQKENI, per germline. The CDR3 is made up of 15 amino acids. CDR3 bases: TGTGCCAGCACCGCGCAGAATGCGAACACCGGGGAGCTGTTTTTT. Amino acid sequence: CASTAQNANTGELFF.

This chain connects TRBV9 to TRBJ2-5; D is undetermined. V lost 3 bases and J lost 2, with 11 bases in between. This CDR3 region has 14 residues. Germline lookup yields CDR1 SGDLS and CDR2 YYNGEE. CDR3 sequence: CASSDPGRQETQYF. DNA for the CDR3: TGTGCCAGCAGCGACCCCGGCAGGCAAGAGACCCAGTACTTC.